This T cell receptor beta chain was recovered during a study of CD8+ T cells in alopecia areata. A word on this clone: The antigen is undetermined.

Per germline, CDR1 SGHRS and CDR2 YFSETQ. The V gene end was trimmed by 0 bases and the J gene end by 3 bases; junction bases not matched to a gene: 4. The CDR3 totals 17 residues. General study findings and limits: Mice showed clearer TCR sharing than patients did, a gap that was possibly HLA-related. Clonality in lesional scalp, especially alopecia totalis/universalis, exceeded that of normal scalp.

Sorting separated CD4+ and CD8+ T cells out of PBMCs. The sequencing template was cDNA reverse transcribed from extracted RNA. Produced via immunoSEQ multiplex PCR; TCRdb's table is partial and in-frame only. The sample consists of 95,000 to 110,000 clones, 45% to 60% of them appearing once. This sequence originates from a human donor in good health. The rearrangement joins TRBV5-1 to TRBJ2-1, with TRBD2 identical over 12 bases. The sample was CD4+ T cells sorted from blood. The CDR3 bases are TGCGCCAGCAGCTTGGTGCCACTAGCGGGGGGCTACAATGAGCAGTTCTTC. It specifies CASSLVPLAGGYNEQFF.